The source of this TCR beta chain is a study of blood T cell repertoires in COVID-19 (dated by TCRdb to about 2020). For context, the study as a whole: Samples covering the acute and convalescent phases of COVID-19 were provided by collaborators in the United States, Italy and Spain. The material from the prospective study consisted of cDNA or gDNA derived from T cells, B-cell-depleted T cells, or PBMCs. Deeply sampled blood TCRbeta repertoires from subjects exposed to, actively infected with, or recovered from COVID-19 were included in the dataset. The repertoires were released in a freely available public database meant as a resource for research on the immune response to SARS-CoV-2. The samples were drawn from the first 160 participants of the ongoing ImmuneRACE study and from about 1,200 subjects provided by 6 global collaborators. The sample metadata nearly always contained a de-identified subject ID, COVID-19 status, age in years and sex. Where available, HLA class I and class II types were taken from metadata supplied by the sample provider and were not determined by assay-based typing.

Each collaborating institution followed its own protocols to collect whole blood in K2EDTA tubes. For TCRbeta analysis, collaborators shipped samples in one of three forms: frozen whole blood, isolated PBMCs, or DNA extracted from either of those sample types. As to this clone: Its binding antigen is unknown. The record has no base qualities; no much larger clone is one base away.

CDR1 and CDR2 were assigned from the germline V gene as MNHEY and SVGAGI. After removal of 6 bases from V and 1 base from J, the junction retains 3 bases not matched to a gene. The CDR3 spans 13 residues, from the cysteine through the phenylalanine. CDR3 DNA is the only sequence kept; it has 39 bases, read in frame from the first base. General findings and caveats noted by the study authors: The quantity of clinical and demographic metadata differed by source and by participant and was supplied without curation.

TCRbeta CDR3 regions were amplified from genomic DNA using the immunoSEQ Assay, a bias-controlled multiplex PCR. The original pipeline was this. Within the assay, amplification of reference gene primers was used to estimate how many nucleated cells each sample contained. To quantify the absolute abundance of each unique TCRbeta CDR3 rearrangement, sequence reads were collapsed and filtered. For each sample, productive Simpson clonality was calculated by taking the square root of Simpson's diversity index across productive rearrangements. Held by TCRdb, this immuneACCESS table contains in-frame sequences only and omits some clones. Under half of the omission traces to an unresolved V gene where checked; the cause of the rest is unknown. That table furnishes V, J and clone size, whereas the DNA furnished D and trimming. This sample holds 40,000 to 55,000 clones; 75% to 90% were observed only once. The ten largest clones represent roughly 15% of the sample.

Sequenced: peripheral blood. The sequence derives from a human donor with acute or convalescent COVID-19. The donor label of this sample is uncertain. The chain employs TRBV6-5 and TRBJ2-7, with 7 junctional bases fitting TRBD1. The DNA sequence is as follows: TGTGCCAGCAGGCCAGGGGGATCCTACGAGCAGTACTTC. This encodes CASRPGGSYEQYF.